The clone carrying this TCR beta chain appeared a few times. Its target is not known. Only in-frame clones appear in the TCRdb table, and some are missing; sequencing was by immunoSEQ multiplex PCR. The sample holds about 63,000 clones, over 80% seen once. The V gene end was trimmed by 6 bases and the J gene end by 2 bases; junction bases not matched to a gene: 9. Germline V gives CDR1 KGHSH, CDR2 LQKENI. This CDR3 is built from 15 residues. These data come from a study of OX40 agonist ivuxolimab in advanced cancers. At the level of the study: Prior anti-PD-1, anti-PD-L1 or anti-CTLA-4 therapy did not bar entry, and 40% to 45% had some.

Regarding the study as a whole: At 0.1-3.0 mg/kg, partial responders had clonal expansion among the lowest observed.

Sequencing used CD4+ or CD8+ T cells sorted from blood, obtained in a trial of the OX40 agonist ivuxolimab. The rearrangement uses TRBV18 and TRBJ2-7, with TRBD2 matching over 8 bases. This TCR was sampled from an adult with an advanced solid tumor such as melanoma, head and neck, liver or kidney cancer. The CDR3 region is CASSPRGGVPYEQYV. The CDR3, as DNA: TGTGCCAGCTCCCCCCGGGGGGGGGTCCCCTACGAGCAGTACGTC.